The sequence of this T cell receptor (beta chain) was determined in a study of Ad26.COV2.S vaccination and SARS-CoV-2 variants. This CDR3 spans 15 amino acids. Germline V gene lookup returns CDR1 KGHSH and CDR2 LQKENI. With V trimmed by 3 bases and J by 7 bases, 11 bases remained unmatched. The sample's treatment: around 19 received Ad26.COV2.S at low or high dose, single or two shots; 5 received placebo; per-sample allocation not given. Collection of the samples took place on day 63 after the first injection of vaccine or placebo. Study-level findings and limits: There was reportedly substantial breadth in spike-specific CD8+ and CD4+ T cell responses after vaccination.

Profiling relied on immunoSEQ multiplex PCR, and the TCRdb table lists in-frame clones only, not all of them. This sample yields about 400,000 clones, of which roughly 80% are seen a single time; almost 7.5% belongs to the top ten. This clone occurred a few times. The antigen is not known. The chain uses TRBV18 and TRBJ2-5, with TRBD1 identical over 7 bases. The source was peripheral blood, collected in a trial of Ad26.COV2.S vaccine versus placebo. The receptor was derived from a person aged 18 to 59 who received the Ad26.COV2.S COVID-19 vaccine or a placebo. The CDR3 region is CASSPRGGPGGTQYF. DNA of the CDR3: TGTGCCAGCTCACCTCGAGGTGGACCAGGGGGGACCCAGTACTTC. Looking up the rest from reference TRBV18 and TRBJ2-5 gives the full variable domain: NAGVMQNPRHLVRRRGQEARLRCSPMKGHSHVYWYRQLPEEGLKFMVYLQKENIIDESGMPKERFSAEFPKEGPSILRIQQVVRGDSAAYFCASSPRGGPGGTQYFGPGTRLLVL.